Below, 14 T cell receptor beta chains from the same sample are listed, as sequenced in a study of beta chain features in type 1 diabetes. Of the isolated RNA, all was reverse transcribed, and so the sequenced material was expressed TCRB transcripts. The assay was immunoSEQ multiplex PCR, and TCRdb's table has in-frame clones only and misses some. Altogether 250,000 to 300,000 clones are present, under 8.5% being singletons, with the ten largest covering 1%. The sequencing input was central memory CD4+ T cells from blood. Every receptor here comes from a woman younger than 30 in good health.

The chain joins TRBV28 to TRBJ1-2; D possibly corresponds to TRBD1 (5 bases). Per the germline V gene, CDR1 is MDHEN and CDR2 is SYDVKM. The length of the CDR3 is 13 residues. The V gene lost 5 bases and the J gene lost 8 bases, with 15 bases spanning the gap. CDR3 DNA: TGTGCCAGCAGTCGTAGGGGACGCAGAGGCTACACCTTC. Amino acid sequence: CASSRRGRRGYTF.

The CDR3 DNA follows: TGTGCCAGCAGCTTCGCTTCTGGGGCCGGTTCCTACAATGAGCAGTTCTTC. Protein sequence: CASSFASGAGSYNEQFF. V and J are TRBV7-2 and TRBJ2-1, with D perhaps matching TRBD1 (5 bases). V shed 3 bases and J shed 1 base, with 16 bases lying between them. This CDR3 is built from 17 residues. Germline lookup yields CDR1 SGHTA and CDR2 FQGNSA.

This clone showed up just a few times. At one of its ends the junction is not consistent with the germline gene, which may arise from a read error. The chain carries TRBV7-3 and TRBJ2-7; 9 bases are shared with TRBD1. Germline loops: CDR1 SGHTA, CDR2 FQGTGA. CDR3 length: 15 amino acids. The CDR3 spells CASSEAPGQGGEKYF. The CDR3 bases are TGTGCCAGCAGCGAAGCCCCGGGACAGGGCGGCGAGAAGTACTTC.

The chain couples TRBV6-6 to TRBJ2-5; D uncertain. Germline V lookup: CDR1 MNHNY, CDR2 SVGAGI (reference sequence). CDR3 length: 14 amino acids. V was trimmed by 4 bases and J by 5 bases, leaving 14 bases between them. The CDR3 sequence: CASSSPTRTETQYF. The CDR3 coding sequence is TGTGCCAGCAGTTCCCCTACAAGGACGGAGACCCAGTACTTC.

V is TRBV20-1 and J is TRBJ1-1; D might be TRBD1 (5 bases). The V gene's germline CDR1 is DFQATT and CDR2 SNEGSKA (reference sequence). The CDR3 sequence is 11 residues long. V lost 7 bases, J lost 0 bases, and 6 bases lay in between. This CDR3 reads CSGGVNTEAFF. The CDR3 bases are TGCAGTGGGGGGGTGAACACTGAAGCTTTCTTT.

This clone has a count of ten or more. CDR3 amino acids: CASSKTVFTF. The CDR3 bases are TGTGCCAGCAGTAAGACGGTTTTCACCTTC. The gene calls are TRBV2 and TRBJ1-2; D is ambiguous. The germline V gene encodes CDR1 SNHLY and CDR2 FYNNEI. Trimming left V 5 bases short and J 13 bases short, with 11 bases between. The CDR3 is 10 amino acids.

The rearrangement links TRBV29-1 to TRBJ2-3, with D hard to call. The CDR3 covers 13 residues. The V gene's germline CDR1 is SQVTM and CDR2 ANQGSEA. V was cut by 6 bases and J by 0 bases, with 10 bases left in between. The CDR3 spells CSVDEGSTDTQYF. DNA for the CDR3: TGCAGCGTCGATGAAGGTAGCACAGATACGCAGTATTTT.

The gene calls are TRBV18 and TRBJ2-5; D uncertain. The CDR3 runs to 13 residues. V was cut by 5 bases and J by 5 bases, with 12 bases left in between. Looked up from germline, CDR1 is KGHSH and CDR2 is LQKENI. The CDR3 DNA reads TGTGCCAGCTCATATACAGATGGGGAGACCCAGTACTTC. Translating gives CASSYTDGETQYF.

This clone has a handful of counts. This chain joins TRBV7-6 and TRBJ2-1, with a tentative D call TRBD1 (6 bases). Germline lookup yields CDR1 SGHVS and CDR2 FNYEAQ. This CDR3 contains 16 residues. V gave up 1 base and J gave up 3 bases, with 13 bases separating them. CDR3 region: CASSLVGQSGYNEQFF. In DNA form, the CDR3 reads TGTGCCAGCAGCTTAGTAGGACAGTCAGGCTACAATGAGCAGTTCTTC.

As DNA, the CDR3 is TGCGCCAGCGCACCAGGTTCGGGGACGAACACTGAAGCTTTCTTT. Translation: CASAPGSGTNTEAFF. The chain combines TRBV5-1 with TRBJ1-1; TRBD1 is a possible D gene (5 bases). Trimming removed 7 bases at V and 1 base at J, with 17 bases between. Germline V gene lookup returns CDR1 SGHRS and CDR2 YFSETQ. CDR3 length: 15 residues.

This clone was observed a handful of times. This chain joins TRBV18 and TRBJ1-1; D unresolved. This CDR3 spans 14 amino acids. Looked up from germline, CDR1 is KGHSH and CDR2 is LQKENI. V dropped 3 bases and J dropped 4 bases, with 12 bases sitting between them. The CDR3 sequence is CASSPRGVGTEAFF. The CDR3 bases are TGTGCCAGCTCACCTCGAGGAGTGGGCACTGAAGCTTTCTTT.

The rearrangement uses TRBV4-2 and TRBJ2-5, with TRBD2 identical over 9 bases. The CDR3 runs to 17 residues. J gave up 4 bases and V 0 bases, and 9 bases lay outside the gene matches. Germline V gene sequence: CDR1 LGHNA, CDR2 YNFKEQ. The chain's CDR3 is CASSQETLAGTGETQYF. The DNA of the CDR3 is TGTGCCAGCAGCCAAGAAACGCTAGCGGGAACAGGAGAGACCCAGTACTTC.

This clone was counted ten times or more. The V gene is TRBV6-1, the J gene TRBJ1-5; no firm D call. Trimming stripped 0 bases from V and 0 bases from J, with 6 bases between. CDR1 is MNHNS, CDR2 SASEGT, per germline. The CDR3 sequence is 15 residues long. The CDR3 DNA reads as TGTGCCAGCAGTGAAGCCAAGATTAGCAATCAGCCCCAGCATTTT. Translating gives CASSEAKISNQPQHF.

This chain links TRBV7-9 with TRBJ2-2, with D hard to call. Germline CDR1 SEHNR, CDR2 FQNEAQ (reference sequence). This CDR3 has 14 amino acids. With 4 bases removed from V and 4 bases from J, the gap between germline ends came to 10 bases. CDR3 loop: CASSCHGCTGELFF. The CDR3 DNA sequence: TGTGCCAGCAGCTGCCACGGTTGCACCGGGGAGCTGTTTTTT.